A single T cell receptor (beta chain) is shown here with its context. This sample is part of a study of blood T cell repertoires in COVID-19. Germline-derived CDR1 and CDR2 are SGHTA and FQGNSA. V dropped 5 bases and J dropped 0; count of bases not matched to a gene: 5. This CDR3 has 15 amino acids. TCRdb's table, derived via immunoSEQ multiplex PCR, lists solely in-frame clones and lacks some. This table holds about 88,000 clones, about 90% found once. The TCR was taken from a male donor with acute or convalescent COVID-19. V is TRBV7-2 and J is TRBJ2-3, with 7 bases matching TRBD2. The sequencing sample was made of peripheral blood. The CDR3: CASSGAGYSTDTQYF. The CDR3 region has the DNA TGTGCCAGCAGCGGAGCGGGGTATAGCACAGATACGCAGTATTTT.